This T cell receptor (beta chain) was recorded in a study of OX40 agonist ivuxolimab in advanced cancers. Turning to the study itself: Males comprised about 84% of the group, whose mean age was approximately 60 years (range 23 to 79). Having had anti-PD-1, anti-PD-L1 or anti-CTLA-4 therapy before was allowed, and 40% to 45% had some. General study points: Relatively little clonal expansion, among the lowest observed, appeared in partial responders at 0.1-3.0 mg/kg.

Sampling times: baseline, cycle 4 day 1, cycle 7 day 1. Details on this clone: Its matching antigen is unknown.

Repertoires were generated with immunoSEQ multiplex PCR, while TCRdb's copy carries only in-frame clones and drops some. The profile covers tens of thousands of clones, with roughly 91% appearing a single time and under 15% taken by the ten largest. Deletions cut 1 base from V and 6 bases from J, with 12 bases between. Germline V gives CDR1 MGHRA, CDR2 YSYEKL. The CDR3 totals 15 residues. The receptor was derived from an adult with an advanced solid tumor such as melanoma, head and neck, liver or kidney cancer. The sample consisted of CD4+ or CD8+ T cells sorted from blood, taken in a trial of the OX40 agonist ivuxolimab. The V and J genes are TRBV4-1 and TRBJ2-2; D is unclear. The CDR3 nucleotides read TGCGCCAGCAGCCAAGGGAGTAGCTCGGCCGGGGAGCTGTTTTTT. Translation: CASSQGSSSAGELFF.